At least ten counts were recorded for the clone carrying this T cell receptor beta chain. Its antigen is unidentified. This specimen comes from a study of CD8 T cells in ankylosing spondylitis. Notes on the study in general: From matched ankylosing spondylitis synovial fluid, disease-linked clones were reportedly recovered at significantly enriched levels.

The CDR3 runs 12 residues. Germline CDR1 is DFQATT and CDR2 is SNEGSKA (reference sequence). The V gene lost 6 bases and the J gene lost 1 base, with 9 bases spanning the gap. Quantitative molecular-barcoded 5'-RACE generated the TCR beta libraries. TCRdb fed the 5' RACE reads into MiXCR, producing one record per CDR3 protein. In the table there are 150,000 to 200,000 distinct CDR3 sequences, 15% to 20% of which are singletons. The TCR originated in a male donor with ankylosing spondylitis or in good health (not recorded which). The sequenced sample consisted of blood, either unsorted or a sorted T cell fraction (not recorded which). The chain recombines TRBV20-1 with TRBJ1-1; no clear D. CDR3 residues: CSAGRGNTEAFF. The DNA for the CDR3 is TGCAGTGCCGGGCGGGGGAACACTGAAGCTTTCTTT.